Below are 32 T cell receptor beta chains sequenced from a single sample in a study of regulatory T cells in long-lasting Graves disease. Time point indicated: newly diagnosed GD, antithyroid drugs for less than 3 months. Following extraction of RNA from PBMCs, that RNA was used to make the TCR library. According to the study, TCR beta libraries were built with iRepertoire HTBI primers and CDR3-region Arm-PCR. TCRdb reanalysed the multiplex PCR reads using MiXCR and keeps one entry per CDR3 protein. Of around 400,000 distinct CDR3 sequences listed, approximately 10% are singletons. The data were also submitted as part of a second study, on T cells in Graves' hyperthyroidism and ophthalmopathy.

The specimen was peripheral blood mononuclear cells (PBMCs), collected at new diagnosis, from a patient treated with antithyroid drugs. The receptor set was obtained from a woman aged 18-30 years with Graves disease.

The J gene is TRBJ2-1, the V gene TRBV18; TRBD2 matches at 8 bases. The CDR3 is made up of 16 amino acids. Germline assignment: CDR1 KGHSH and CDR2 LQKENI. The J segment lost 2 bases and the V segment lost 4 bases, leaving 7 bases of the junction unmatched. The CDR3 DNA reads as TGTGCCAGCTCACTGGTCAGCGGGGGAACCTACAATGAGCAGTTCTTC. It codes for CASSLVSGGTYNEQFF.

The CDR3 loop reads CASSPVVNMNTEAFF. CDR3 coding DNA: TGTGCCAGCTCACCTGTGGTCAACATGAACACTGAAGCTTTCTTT. The V call is TRBV18, the J call TRBJ1-1; D unclear. The germline V gene has CDR1 KGHSH and CDR2 LQKENI. V shed 3 bases and J shed 0 bases, with 11 bases lying between them. This CDR3 region has 15 residues.

This clonotype was observed at least ten times. This sequence joins TRBV20-1 and TRBJ1-5; D is undetermined. Germline V gene data show CDR1 as DFQATT and CDR2 as SNEGSKA (reference sequence). CDR3 size: 16 residues. Trimming pared 3 bases from V and 0 bases from J, leaving 15 bases between. This CDR3 is CSASYRGGNSNQPQHF. The CDR3 region has the DNA TGCAGTGCTAGCTATCGCGGAGGGAATAGCAATCAGCCCCAGCATTTT.

At least ten counts were recorded for this clonotype. The V and J genes are TRBV5-1 and TRBJ2-7; D remains unclear. Trimming removed 1 base at V and 7 bases at J, with 9 bases between. This CDR3 has 12 residues. CDR1 and CDR2 (germline): SGHRS, YFSETQ. The CDR3 protein is CASSLKVGEQYF. For the CDR3, the DNA is TGCGCCAGCAGCTTGAAGGTAGGGGAGCAGTACTTC.

V is TRBV9 and J is TRBJ1-4; D is unclear. Germline-derived CDR1 and CDR2 are SGDLS and YYNGEE. V lost 0 bases and J lost 6, with 12 bases in between. The length of the CDR3 is 15 residues. The CDR3 sequence is CASSVAPWTDEKLFF. CDR3 in DNA: TGTGCCAGCAGCGTAGCCCCTTGGACGGATGAAAAACTGTTTTTT.

This clonotype was detected ten times or more. The junction departs from the called germline gene at one end, perhaps through a read error. V is TRBV6-5 and J is TRBJ1-1; 7 bases align to TRBD1. Germline V gene data show CDR1 as MNHEY and CDR2 as SVGAGI. CDR3 length: 14 amino acids. The CDR3 DNA follows: TGCGCCAGCAGCTACACAGGGGAGAACACTGAAGCTTTCTTT. Translated: CASSYTGENTEAFF.

This clonotype has ten or more counts. The V and J genes are TRBV20-1 and TRBJ2-1; TRBD2 agrees at 8 bases. This CDR3 comprises 14 residues. The germline V gene encodes CDR1 DFQATT and CDR2 SNEGSKA (reference sequence). J lost 6 bases, V lost 0 bases, and 4 bases had no gene match. The CDR3 DNA reads as TGCAGTGCTAGAGATAGCGGGGCCCCCAATGAGCAGTTCTTC. The encoded protein is CSARDSGAPNEQFF.

Points on this clonotype: With a much larger clone just one base away, this may be a read error. The chain links TRBV6-5 to TRBJ2-7; no reliable D call. From germline, CDR1 is MNHEY and CDR2 SVGAGI. Trimming took off 9 bases at V and 3 bases at J, with 18 bases between the two ends. The CDR3 runs to 14 residues. CDR3 sequence: CARSHDPRSYEQYF. The CDR3, as DNA: TGTGCCAGAAGTCATGACCCCAGAAGCTACGAGCAGTACTTC.

The table lists this clonotype with a few counts. This rearrangement joins TRBV28 to TRBJ1-3; D not resolved. The V end was cut by 7 bases, the J end by 6 bases, with 13 bases between. This CDR3 region has 13 residues. CDR1 MDHEN and CDR2 SYDVKM come from the germline V gene. This chain's CDR3 is CASTFRLINTIYF. The DNA for the CDR3 is TGTGCCAGCACCTTTCGTCTGATAAACACCATATATTTT.

Only a few counts were recorded for this clonotype. V and J are TRBV25-1 and TRBJ1-4; D uncertain. Germline V gene data show CDR1 as MGHDK and CDR2 as SYGVNS. V lost 5 bases, J lost 8 bases, and 12 bases lay in between. This CDR3 has 13 amino acids. DNA of the CDR3: TGTGCCAGCAGTAAAGGGTCTGGGGAAAAACTGTTTTTT. Its protein product is CASSKGSGEKLFF.

This clonotype was seen many times. The chain combines TRBV20-1 with TRBJ1-2; TRBD1 aligns across 7 bases. V lost 5 bases, J lost 4 bases, and 7 bases stayed unmatched. CDR1 is DFQATT and CDR2 is SNEGSKA in the germline V gene (reference sequence). The CDR3 is made up of 13 amino acids. In DNA form, the CDR3 reads TGCAGTGCTCTCGGGACAGACTTCTATGGCTACACCTTC. Encoded protein: CSALGTDFYGYTF.

The V and J genes are TRBV5-1 and TRBJ2-1, with D uncertain. The CDR3 is 12 residues long. Germline assignment: CDR1 SGHRS and CDR2 YFSETQ. V lost 4 bases and J lost 10, with 12 bases in between. CDR3 bases: TGCGCCAGCAGCCTGGACGATCTAGAGCAGTTCTTC. As protein: CASSLDDLEQFF.

This clonotype has a count of ten or more. The chain links TRBV20-1 to TRBJ2-3, with D possibly being TRBD1 or TRBD2 (5 bases each). The CDR3 sequence is 15 residues long. Germline-derived CDR1 and CDR2 are DFQATT and SNEGSKA (reference sequence). V lost 0 bases to trimming and J lost 3 bases, with 13 bases between them. CDR3 nucleotide sequence: TGCAGTGCTAGAGACTTTGACGAGGGGACAGATACGCAGTATTTT. Translating it yields CSARDFDEGTDTQYF.

This clonotype was recorded a few times. The chain links TRBV20-1 to TRBJ1-2, with 8 bases that match TRBD1. The CDR3 is 14 amino acids. The V and J ends lost 6 bases and 4 bases, in that order; junction bases with no gene match: 10. Germline V gene data show CDR1 as DFQATT and CDR2 as SNEGSKA (reference sequence). The CDR3 nucleotides read TGCAGTGCCACGTCGGACAGGGTATCCTATGGCTACACCTTC. Residues: CSATSDRVSYGYTF.

This clonotype was counted many times. V gene TRBV19 combines with J gene TRBJ1-2; 8 nucleotides match TRBD1. The junction had 8 bases not matched to a gene; V was cut back by 5 bases and J by 3 bases. Germline assignment: CDR1 LNHDA and CDR2 SQIVND (reference sequence). The CDR3 is 15 residues long. CDR3 nucleotides: TGTGCCAGTAGTCCCCACAGGGGGTTCGACTATGGCTACACCTTC. Translating gives CASSPHRGFDYGYTF.

The chain employs TRBV20-1 and TRBJ2-1; D is unresolved. Trimming cost V 0 bases and J 10 bases, with 10 bases left between them. The CDR3 covers 12 residues. Germline CDR1 and CDR2: DFQATT and SNEGSKA (reference sequence). This CDR3 reads CSARDLSFEQFF. Here the CDR3 DNA reads TGCAGTGCTAGAGATCTGAGTTTCGAGCAGTTCTTC.

This clonotype was recorded at least ten times. The V call is TRBV11-2, the J call TRBJ2-1; no clear D. CDR1 is SGHAT, CDR2 FQNNGV, per germline. The length of the CDR3 is 18 residues. V gave up 1 base and J gave up 5 bases, with 21 bases separating them. CDR3 loop: CASSLAFARPKENNEQFF. Here the CDR3 DNA reads TGTGCCAGCAGCTTAGCGTTTGCCAGACCGAAAGAAAACAATGAGCAGTTCTTC.

This clonotype was observed at least ten times. The chain has TRBV5-6 and TRBJ1-1, with 7 bases identical to TRBD1. With 4 bases clipped from V and 8 bases from J, the junction kept 2 bases outside the gene matches. Germline loops: CDR1 SGHDT, CDR2 YYEEEE. The CDR3 extends over 11 amino acids. CDR3 nucleotide sequence: TGTGCCAGCAGCAAGGGACAGGAAGCTTTCTTT. Protein product: CASSKGQEAFF.

In this sample, this clonotype turned up many times. The chain couples TRBV7-8 to TRBJ2-7; possibly TRBD1 for D (6 bases). Trimming removed 3 bases at V and 5 bases at J, with 14 bases between. The CDR3 has 14 amino acids. CDR1 is SGHVS and CDR2 is FQNEAQ in the germline V gene. The CDR3 nucleotides are TGTGCCAGCAGCTTGGCCAGGGGATCCCACGAGCAGTACGTC. Protein sequence: CASSLARGSHEQYV.

This clonotype was observed many times. The rearrangement links TRBV11-2 to TRBJ2-1, with 9 bases that match TRBD1. The CDR3 loop spans 14 amino acids. Trimming cost V 2 bases and J 7 bases; bases outside gene matches: 3. The germline gives CDR1 SGHAT, CDR2 FQNNGV. Written as DNA, the CDR3 is TGTGCCAGCAGCTTAACCGGGACAGGGAATGAGCAGTTCTTC. Translation gives CASSLTGTGNEQFF.

Many counts were recorded for this clonotype. The rearrangement links TRBV20-1 to TRBJ1-5; D uncertain. With 7 bases removed from V and 3 bases from J, the gap between germline ends came to 10 bases. This CDR3 region has 12 residues. Germline V CDR1 and CDR2: DFQATT, SNEGSKA (reference sequence). CDR3 protein: CSVRRINQPQHF. The CDR3 nucleotides read TGCAGTGTACGCAGGATCAATCAGCCCCAGCATTTT.

Many counts were recorded for this clonotype. The chain couples TRBV28 to TRBJ2-1; 10 bases fit TRBD2. This CDR3 has 18 residues. CDR1 and CDR2 from the germline V gene are MDHEN and SYDVKM. With V trimmed by 2 bases and J by 4 bases, 11 bases remained unmatched. CDR3 sequence reads: CASSLLAGDSLRYNEQFF. Written as DNA, the CDR3 is TGTGCCAGCAGTTTACTAGCGGGAGACTCCCTGAGATACAATGAGCAGTTCTTC.

This clonotype was seen only a few times. The chain couples TRBV7-6 to TRBJ2-1, with TRBD2 as a possible D gene (5 bases). There are 17 residues in the CDR3. In germline, CDR1 is SGHVS, CDR2 FNYEAQ. Trimming stripped 1 base from V and 6 bases from J, with 19 bases between. The CDR3 loop reads CASSLGGRRMRVNEQFF. The CDR3 nucleotides are TGTGCCAGCAGCTTAGGTGGTCGTCGGATGAGGGTCAATGAGCAGTTCTTC.

This clonotype was counted many times. The CDR3 DNA reads TGTGCCCGGGCGAACACTGAAGCTTTCTTT. Protein: CARANTEAFF. The J gene is TRBJ1-1, the V gene TRBV2, with D unresolved. The CDR3 totals 10 residues. The V and J ends lost 11 bases and 1 base respectively, with 5 bases between them. Germline V gene lookup returns CDR1 SNHLY and CDR2 FYNNEI. The full variable domain, completed using reference TRBV2 and TRBJ1-1, is EPEVTQTPSHQVTQMGQEVILRCVPISNHLYFYWYRQILGQKVEFLVSFYNNEISEKSEIFDDQFSVERPDGSNFTLKIRSTKLEDSAMYFCARANTEAFFGQGTRLTVV.

This clonotype was recorded at least ten times. This chain uses TRBV24-1 with TRBJ1-2; D may be TRBD1 (5 bases). The CDR3 spans 16 residues. The germline V gene has CDR1 KGHDR and CDR2 SFDVKD. V was clipped by 3 bases and J by 1 base, with 14 bases between them. DNA for the CDR3: TGTGCCACCAGTGATCCTGACAGCGCCCATAACTATGGCTACACCTTC. Amino acid sequence: CATSDPDSAHNYGYTF.

V is TRBV5-1 and J is TRBJ1-1, with 7 positions matching TRBD1. The V gene's germline CDR1 is SGHRS and CDR2 YFSETQ. The V gene end was trimmed by 2 bases and the J gene end by 0 bases; junction bases not matched to a gene: 10. This CDR3 has 17 residues. The CDR3 DNA is TGCGCCAGCAGCTTTAGTCGGGACAGTAACTTGAACACTGAAGCTTTCTTT. This codes for CASSFSRDSNLNTEAFF.

This clonotype was picked up many times. The chain combines TRBV12-3 or TRBV12-4 with TRBJ2-7; D remains ambiguous. The CDR3 covers 14 residues. V lost 3 bases to trimming and J lost 1 base, with 10 bases between them. The CDR3 region is CASSFETASYEQYF. The CDR3 region has the DNA TGTGCCAGCAGTTTCGAAACAGCTTCCTACGAGCAGTACTTC.

This clonotype was observed at least ten times. This chain uses TRBV20-1 with TRBJ1-6, with D hard to call. The CDR3 is made up of 12 amino acids. Looked up from germline, CDR1 is DFQATT and CDR2 is SNEGSKA (reference sequence). The V and J ends lost 3 bases and 15 bases respectively, with 15 bases between them. In DNA form, the CDR3 reads TGCAGTGCTAGCCTGACCAGTCAATTCCTCCACTTT. It specifies CSASLTSQFLHF.

This clonotype was picked up many times. The CDR3 loop reads CASSLRGMGNQPQHF. As DNA, the CDR3 is TGTGCCAGCAGTTTGAGGGGCATGGGCAATCAGCCCCAGCATTTT. V usage is TRBV12-3 or TRBV12-4 and J usage is TRBJ1-5; weak D call: TRBD1 (5 bases). V dropped 3 bases and J dropped 2 bases, with 11 bases sitting between them. The CDR3 sequence is 15 residues long.

This clonotype has only a few counts. Since a much larger clone is just one base distant, this may be a read error. The V call is TRBV7-9, the J call TRBJ2-5; D is tentatively TRBD1 or TRBD2 (6 bases each). Trimming took off 2 bases at V and 4 bases at J, with 8 bases between the two ends. Germline V gene data show CDR1 as SEHNR and CDR2 as FQNEAQ (reference sequence). There are 13 residues in the CDR3. The CDR3 loop is CASSLWGAETQYF. The CDR3 region has the DNA TGTGCCAGCAGCTTATGGGGGGCAGAGACCCAGTACTTC.

This clonotype was picked up many times. This chain joins TRBV6-1 and TRBJ2-5; 8 nucleotides line up with TRBD1. Germline trimming cut 7 bases from V and 5 bases from J; bases unmatched to any gene: 6. Germline CDR1 and CDR2: MNHNS and SASEGT. The CDR3 extends over 13 amino acids. CDR3 amino acids: CASTKTGVETQYF. The CDR3 coding sequence is TGTGCCAGCACCAAGACAGGGGTGGAGACCCAGTACTTC.

This chain joins TRBV6-2 or TRBV6-3 and TRBJ2-1, with TRBD2 matching 12 bases. V was pared by 3 bases and J by 5 bases, with 11 bases of the junction left unmatched. CDR3 size: 18 residues. CDR1 and CDR2 from the germline V gene are MNHEY and SVGEGT. In DNA, the CDR3 is TGTGCCAGCAGTTATGTGGGGTATCGGACTAGCGGGGACAATGAGCAGTTCTTC. Translated, it gives CASSYVGYRTSGDNEQFF.